In this sample, the clone carrying this TCR beta chain turned up once. What it binds is unknown. The J segment lost 8 bases and the V segment lost 0 bases, leaving 3 bases of the junction unmatched. The germline gives CDR1 SGHRS, CDR2 YFSETQ. The CDR3 is 14 amino acids. PCR primers comprised 60 Vbeta and 13 Jbeta primers. Generated by immunoSEQ multiplex PCR, the TCRdb table keeps only in-frame clones and is missing some. This table has 160,000 or so clones, 80% to 90% appearing once. This entry belongs to a study of cytomegalovirus exposure and HLA in healthy donors. Study-wide results and limits: Cytomegalovirus-associated status was assigned to about 160 TCR beta chains. Near-uniform donor sequencing depth was presumed by presence/absence analyses.

The receptor's source is a man between 18 and 29 years old in good health and CMV-seronegative. This chain joins TRBV5-1 and TRBJ2-1, with 9 bases lining up with TRBD2. Input material: PBMCs. CDR3 region: CASSLDSGSDEQFF. The CDR3 DNA is TGCGCCAGCAGCTTGGATAGCGGGAGCGATGAGCAGTTCTTC.